Listed below are T cell receptor beta chains from one sample, sequenced in a study of shared clonotypes between healthy human individuals. The protocol was immunoSEQ multiplex PCR, while the TCRdb copy is restricted to in-frame clones and leaves out a portion. Seen here are about 820,000 clones, about 92% observed once, and the top ten hold 24%. The specimen sequenced was naive CD8+ T cells sorted from blood. The receptors were sampled from a man between 25 and 39 years old in good health. CDR3s include the opening cysteine and the closing phenylalanine or tryptophan. A D gene is named only where the DNA matches it firmly. Size is omitted from some rows. Given values are once, few, many or a class for expanded clones.

V gene	D gene	J gene	clone size	CDR3 protein	CDR3 DNA
TRBV4-3	TRBD1	TRBJ1-2	-	CASSQEVTGTVYGYTF	TGCGCCAGCAGCCAAGAAGTAACCGGGACAGTCTATGGCTACACCTTC
TRBV27	-	TRBJ2-7	-	CANDMARDPSSRSSHYEQYF	TGTGCCAACGACATGGCCAGGGACCCTTCTTCCAGAAGTTCTCACTACGAGCAGTACTTC
TRBV27	-	TRBJ2-7	-	CASSFVDGNREQYF	TGTGCCAGCAGTTTTGTGGACGGCAACAGAGAGCAGTACTTC
TRBV15	-	TRBJ1-3	-	CATSRDRGSGNTIYF	TGTGCCACCAGCAGAGATCGGGGGTCGGGAAACACCATATATTTT
TRBV27	-	TRBJ1-2	-	CASSSLFRSKVGYGYTF	TGTGCCAGCAGTTCCCTCTTCAGAAGCAAGGTCGGCTATGGCTACACCTTC
TRBV5-4	TRBD2	TRBJ2-1	-	CATNPTGLAGDEQFF	TGTGCCACTAATCCGACAGGACTAGCGGGGGATGAGCAGTTCTTC
TRBV2	-	TRBJ2-7	-	CASSEWDRQQYF	TGTGCCAGCAGTGAATGGGACCGACAGCAGTACTTC
TRBV7-9	-	TRBJ2-4	-	CASSLGQAKNIQYF	TGTGCCAGCAGCTTAGGGCAGGCCAAAAACATTCAGTACTTC
TRBV27	-	TRBJ1-5	-	CASSLSPTWGQPQHF	TGTGCCAGCAGTTTATCCCCCACCTGGGGTCAGCCCCAGCATTTT
TRBV19	TRBD2	TRBJ2-7	-	CASNTGRAYEQYF	TGTGCCAGTAACACCGGGAGGGCCTACGAGCAGTACTTC
TRBV12-5	TRBD2	TRBJ2-1	-	CASGLLTSGSHNEQFF	TGTGCTAGTGGTTTGTTGACTAGCGGGAGCCACAATGAGCAGTTCTTC
TRBV11-2	-	TRBJ2-7	-	CASSLDQTYEQYF	TGTGCCAGCAGCTTAGATCAGACCTACGAGCAGTACTTC
TRBV2	TRBD1	TRBJ1-1	-	CASGQGRTEAFF	TGTGCCAGCGGACAGGGAAGGACTGAAGCTTTCTTT
TRBV6-5	-	TRBJ2-7	many	CASSSSPGYEQYF	TGTGCCAGCAGTTCCTCCCCGGGCTACGAGCAGTACTTC
TRBV7-9	-	TRBJ2-7	-	CASSSDPHEQYF	TGTGCCAGCAGCTCGGACCCACACGAGCAGTACTTC
TRBV5-5	TRBD1	TRBJ2-7	once	CASSNQGARYEQYF	TGTGCCAGCAGCAATCAGGGGGCTAGGTACGAGCAGTACTTC
TRBV19	TRBD2	TRBJ2-1	-	CASSIGGRDYNEQFF	TGTGCCAGTAGTATAGGAGGGAGGGACTACAATGAGCAGTTCTTC
TRBV7-9	-	TRBJ2-1	-	CASLSLRSSYNEQFF	TGTGCCAGCCTTAGTTTAAGAAGCTCCTACAATGAGCAGTTCTTC
TRBV7-9	-	TRBJ1-2	-	CASTISYHQDLTRNYGYTF	TGTGCCAGCACCATTTCTTACCATCAGGACCTAACAAGGAACTATGGCTACACCTTC
TRBV19	-	TRBJ1-5	-	CASSPSRVLGRNQPQHF	TGTGCCAGTAGTCCTTCCCGGGTCCTCGGTCGGAATCAGCCCCAGCATTTT
TRBV10-2	-	TRBJ2-4	-	CASSPDLRPDENIQYF	TGCGCCAGCAGTCCGGACCTTCGACCGGACGAAAACATTCAGTACTTC
TRBV19	TRBD2	TRBJ2-7	-	CASSIAGEAGAGYEQYF	TGTGCCAGTAGTATAGCAGGGGAAGCGGGAGCGGGCTACGAGCAGTACTTC
TRBV4-3	-	TRBJ2-4	-	CASSPGGRNIQYF	TGCGCCAGCAGCCCGGGCGGTAGAAACATTCAGTACTTC
TRBV7-9	TRBD1	TRBJ2-1	once	CASRSRTGNYNEQFF	TGTGCCAGCAGATCTAGGACAGGGAACTACAATGAGCAGTTCTTC
TRBV6-6	-	TRBJ2-7	-	CASSLQGSYEQYF	TGTGCCAGCAGTCTACAGGGCTCCTACGAGCAGTACTTC
TRBV6-6	TRBD2	TRBJ2-5	-	CASRFLAGVEGETQYF	TGTGCCAGCAGGTTTCTAGCGGGAGTTGAAGGAGAGACCCAGTACTTC
TRBV5-1	-	TRBJ2-2	-	CASSLVQDGPNTGELFF	TGCGCCAGCAGCTTGGTCCAGGACGGCCCCAACACCGGGGAGCTGTTTTTT
TRBV27	TRBD1	TRBJ2-7	-	CASSPPGQSYEQYF	TGTGCCAGCAGCCCCCCGGGACAGTCCTACGAGCAGTACTTC
TRBV6-1	-	TRBJ2-3	-	CATSSGSISTDTQYF	TGTGCCACCTCAAGCGGGTCCATTAGCACAGATACGCAGTATTTT
TRBV15	-	TRBJ2-2	-	CATSQKSGELFF	TGTGCCACCAGCCAAAAGAGCGGGGAGCTGTTTTTT
TRBV7-6	-	TRBJ1-4	-	CASSLSGATNEKLFF	TGTGCCAGCAGCTTATCCGGCGCAACTAATGAAAAACTGTTTTTT
TRBV28	-	TRBJ2-7	-	CASSLTARTGYEQYF	TGTGCCAGCAGTTTAACCGCCCGTACGGGCTACGAGCAGTACTTC
TRBV27	TRBD2	TRBJ2-7	-	CASSLRGVYEQYF	TGTGCCAGCAGTTTACGGGGGGTCTACGAGCAGTACTTC